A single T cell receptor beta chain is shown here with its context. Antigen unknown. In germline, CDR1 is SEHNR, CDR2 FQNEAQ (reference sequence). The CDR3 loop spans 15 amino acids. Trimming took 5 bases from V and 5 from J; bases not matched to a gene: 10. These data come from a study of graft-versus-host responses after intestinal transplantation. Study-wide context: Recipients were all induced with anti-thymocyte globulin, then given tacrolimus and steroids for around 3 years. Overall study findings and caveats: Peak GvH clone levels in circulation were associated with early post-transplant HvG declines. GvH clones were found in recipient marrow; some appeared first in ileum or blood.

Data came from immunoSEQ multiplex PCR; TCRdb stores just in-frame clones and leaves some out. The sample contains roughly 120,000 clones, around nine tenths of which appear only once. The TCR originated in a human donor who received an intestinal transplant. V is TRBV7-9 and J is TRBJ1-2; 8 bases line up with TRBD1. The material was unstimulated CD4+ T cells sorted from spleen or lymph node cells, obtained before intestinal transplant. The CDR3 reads CASSPGQVLMYGYTF. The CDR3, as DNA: TGTGCCAGCAGCCCGGGACAGGTCCTAATGTATGGCTACACCTTC.